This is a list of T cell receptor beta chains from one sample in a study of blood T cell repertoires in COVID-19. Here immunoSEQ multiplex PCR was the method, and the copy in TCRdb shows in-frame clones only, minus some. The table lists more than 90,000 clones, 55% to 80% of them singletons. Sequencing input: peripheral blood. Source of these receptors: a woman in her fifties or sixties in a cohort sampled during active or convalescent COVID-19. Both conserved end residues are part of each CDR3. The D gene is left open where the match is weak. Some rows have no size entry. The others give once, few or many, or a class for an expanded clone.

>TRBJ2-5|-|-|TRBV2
TGTGCCAGCAGTGAATTGAGGGGCAGGGGTCAAGAGACCCAGTACTTC
CASSELRGRGQETQYF
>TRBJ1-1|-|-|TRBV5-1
TGCGCCAGCAGCTCAGACCCGCAGGGAAACACTGAAGCTTTCTTT
CASSSDPQGNTEAFF
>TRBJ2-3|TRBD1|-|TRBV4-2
TGTGCCAGCAGCCTGGGGGACAGGGCAGATACGCAGTATTTT
CASSLGDRADTQYF
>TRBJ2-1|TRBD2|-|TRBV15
TGTGCCACCAAAGCGGGGGCGGCCTACAATGAGCAGTTCTTC
CATKAGAAYNEQFF
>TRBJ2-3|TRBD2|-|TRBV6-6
TGTGCCAGCAGTTTGAAGCGGGGGGTGACAGATACGCAGTATTTT
CASSLKRGVTDTQYF
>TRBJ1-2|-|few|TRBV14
TGTGCCAGCAGCCAAGAAGCCCTTATCGATGGCTACACCTTC
CASSQEALIDGYTF
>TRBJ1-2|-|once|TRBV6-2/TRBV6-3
TGTGCCAGCAGCGACAGTGACGGCTACACCTTC
CASSDSDGYTF
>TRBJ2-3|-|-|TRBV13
TGTGCCAGCAGCTTAGATTTAGAGGTTGCCAATACGCAGTATTTT
CASSLDLEVANTQYF
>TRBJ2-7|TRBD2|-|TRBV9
TGTGCCAGCAGCCCCCGGACTAGCGGGGTACTACAGTACTTC
CASSPRTSGVLQYF
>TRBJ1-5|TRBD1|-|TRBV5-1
TGCGCCAGCAGCTTGATGGGACAGGGGGCAGGTCAGCCCCAGCATTTT
CASSLMGQGAGQPQHF
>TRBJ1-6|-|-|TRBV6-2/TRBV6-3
TGTGCCAGCAGTCCGTTCCGGGGGGACTTTTATAATTCACCCCTCCACTTT
CASSPFRGDFYNSPLHF
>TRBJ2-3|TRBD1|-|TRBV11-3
TGTGCCAGCAGCTTCTCCCGAGGACAGGGCACAGATACGCAGTATTTT
CASSFSRGQGTDTQYF
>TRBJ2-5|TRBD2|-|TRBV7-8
TGTGCCAGCAGCTCCAGCAGGAGGGGACTAGCGGGGGGCGGGGAGACCCAGTACTTC
CASSSSRRGLAGGGETQYF
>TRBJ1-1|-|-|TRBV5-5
TGTGCCAGCAGCTTGTGGGGGGATAGTACTGAAGCTTTCTTT
CASSLWGDSTEAFF